This TCR beta chain was sequenced for a study of blood T cell repertoires in COVID-19. Study background: The United States, Italy and Spain provided the acute and convalescent COVID-19 samples. T cells, B-cell-depleted T cells, or PBMCs provided the cDNA or gDNA that served as material.

Methods used by the authors: Estimates of nucleated cell counts were drawn from the amplification of reference gene primers. This table comes from immunoSEQ multiplex PCR, and its TCRdb copy is limited to in-frame clones, with some not included. That table is the source of V, J and clone size, and D and trimming were worked out from the DNA. This sample has 95,000 to 100,000 clones, with 79% found just once. Trimming cost V 10 bases and J 4 bases; bases outside gene matches: 2. CDR3 length equals 12 residues. CDR1 is ENHRY and CDR2 is SYGVKD in the germline V gene. The chain employs TRBV10-3 and TRBJ2-2; the match to TRBD2 covers 8 bases. The specimen sequenced was peripheral blood. This clonotype was sampled from a woman aged 80 or older with active or convalescent COVID-19. The CDR3 nucleotides are TGTGCCACGACTAGCGCCACCGGGGAGCTGTTTTTT. Protein sequence: CATTSATGELFF.